The 29 T cell receptor beta chains reported below all come from one sample, sequenced in a study of cytomegalovirus exposure and HLA in healthy donors. A multiplex PCR was run with 60 Vbeta primers and 13 Jbeta primers. Assay: immunoSEQ multiplex PCR; the TCRdb copy retains only in-frame clones and omits some. The sample includes some 120,000 clones, 70% to 75% of them seen just once. Sequenced input: PBMCs. These receptors all stem from a woman younger than 35 in good health and CMV-seronegative.

This chain connects TRBV30 to TRBJ1-3; D unresolved. CDR1 is GTSNPN and CDR2 is SVGIG in the germline V gene (reference sequence). This CDR3 has 14 residues. Trimming cost V 4 bases and J 2 bases, with 12 bases left between them. The CDR3 sequence: CAWTDRGPGNTIYF. CDR3 bases: TGTGCCTGGACAGACCGAGGTCCTGGAAACACCATATATTTT. Full variable domain (outside the CDR3, taken from reference TRBV30 and TRBJ1-3): SQTIHQWPATLVQPVGSPLSLECTVEGTSNPNLYWYRQAAGRGLQLLFYSVGIGQISSEVPQNLSASRPQDRQFILSSKKLLLSDSGFYLCAWTDRGPGNTIYFGEGSWLTVV.

This chain connects TRBV19 to TRBJ2-3; D possibly corresponds to TRBD2 (6 bases). The CDR3 is 15 amino acids. The germline V gene encodes CDR1 LNHDA and CDR2 SQIVND (reference sequence). V lost 6 bases and J lost 2, with 15 bases in between. CDR3 in DNA: TGTGCCAGTAGCCACCCCCGGGGGACCACAGATACGCAGTATTTT. This translates into CASSHPRGTTDTQYF.

The V and J genes are TRBV2 and TRBJ1-2; 9 nucleotides match TRBD1. V shed 5 bases, J shed 2 bases, and the junction held 3 bases outside the gene matches. From germline, CDR1 is SNHLY and CDR2 FYNNEI. This CDR3 contains 14 residues. Written as DNA, the CDR3 is TGTGCCAGCAGTCACAGGGGGCCCAACTATGGCTACACCTTC. Translating gives CASSHRGPNYGYTF.

The chain joins TRBV4-2 to TRBJ1-2; D is perhaps TRBD1 (5 bases). The CDR3 runs 15 residues. V lost 1 base to trimming and J lost 4 bases, with 13 bases between them. Germline V CDR1 and CDR2: LGHNA, YNFKEQ. The CDR3 DNA sequence: TGTGCCAGCAGCCAAGGCCGGGGGATGGGCTATGGCTACACCTTC. It specifies CASSQGRGMGYGYTF.

V and J are TRBV28 and TRBJ2-7; possible D gene TRBD1, 5 bases. The CDR3 is 14 amino acids. CDR1 is MDHEN, CDR2 SYDVKM, per germline. V gave up 3 bases and J gave up 2 bases, with 11 bases separating them. CDR3 bases: TGTGCCAGCAGTTTGTCTGGGGCAGCCTACGAGCAGTACTTC. Amino acids: CASSLSGAAYEQYF.

The chain employs TRBV29-1 and TRBJ1-2, with no clear D. Per the germline V gene, CDR1 is SQVTM and CDR2 is ANQGSEA. V was shortened by 5 bases and J by 4 bases, with 17 bases between the two germline ends. The length of the CDR3 is 14 residues. In nucleotides, the CDR3 is TGCAGCGTTTTATCTAGGCCGGATGGCTATGGCTACACCTTC. As protein: CSVLSRPDGYGYTF.

The chain employs TRBV20-1 and TRBJ2-5; D remains unclear. The germline V gene has CDR1 DFQATT and CDR2 SNEGSKA (reference sequence). V shed 6 bases and J shed 3 bases, with 5 bases lying between them. The CDR3 consists of 10 residues. The CDR3 here is CSAYKETQYF. The CDR3 region has the DNA TGCAGTGCCTATAAAGAGACCCAGTACTTC.

This chain joins TRBV7-3 and TRBJ2-7, with D perhaps matching TRBD2 (6 bases). Germline CDR1 and CDR2: SGHTA and FQGTGA. Trimming stripped 2 bases from V and 2 bases from J, with 13 bases between. The CDR3 covers 15 residues. The CDR3 nucleotides read TGTGCCAGCAGCTTACGGGCGGGGTTCGCCTACGAGCAGTACTTC. Its translation: CASSLRAGFAYEQYF.

The gene calls are TRBV27 and TRBJ1-2, with TRBD1 matching over 7 bases. The CDR3 has 14 amino acids. V lost 6 bases, J lost 1 base, and 5 bases stayed unmatched. The germline gives CDR1 MNHEY, CDR2 SMNVEV (reference sequence). The CDR3 loop is CASSLDRNNYGYTF. As DNA, the CDR3 is TGTGCCAGCAGCCTGGACAGGAATAACTATGGCTACACCTTC.

V usage is TRBV27 and J usage is TRBJ2-7; 7 bases agree with TRBD1. This CDR3 is 17 amino acids long. CDR1 is MNHEY and CDR2 is SMNVEV in the germline V gene (reference sequence). The trim removed 4 bases at V and 2 bases at J, leaving 14 bases unmatched. CDR3 sequence reads: CASSSITRPGTAYEQYF. The CDR3 DNA is TGTGCCAGCAGTTCGATCACCCGACCCGGGACAGCCTACGAGCAGTACTTC.

This clone has just a few counts. The chain links TRBV5-1 to TRBJ1-5; 8 bases line up with TRBD1. There are 15 residues in the CDR3. Trimming removed 2 bases from V and 1 base from J; junction bases left unmatched: 2. Germline V gene data show CDR1 as SGHRS and CDR2 as YFSETQ. In DNA form, the CDR3 reads TGCGCCAGCAGCTTTACAGGGGGAAGCAATCAGCCCCAGCATTTT. This gives the protein CASSFTGGSNQPQHF.

This sequence joins TRBV5-1 and TRBJ2-7, with D possibly being TRBD1 (5 bases). The CDR3 is made up of 14 amino acids. Trimming removed 1 base from V and 2 bases from J, with 10 bases in between. The germline CDR1 and CDR2 sequences are SGHRS and YFSETQ. This chain's CDR3 is CASSLSTRAYEQYF. CDR3 DNA: TGCGCCAGCAGCTTGTCAACCAGGGCCTACGAGCAGTACTTC.

This chain links TRBV7-9 with TRBJ1-4, with a possible D match to TRBD1 (5 bases). The CDR3 covers 17 residues. The V gene's germline CDR1 is SEHNR and CDR2 FQNEAQ (reference sequence). Trimming cost V 3 bases and J 4 bases, with 18 bases left between them. CDR3 protein: CASSFRPPQGRNEKLFF. The CDR3 DNA reads TGTGCCAGCAGCTTTAGGCCCCCCCAGGGTCGTAATGAAAAACTGTTTTTT.

With respect to this clone: Mismatch with germline at one junction end may stem from a read error. The identical CDR3 is also encoded by other nucleotide sequences in the sample. The rearrangement joins TRBV4-1 to TRBJ1-5; no clear D. The CDR3 consists of 17 residues. CDR1 is MGHRA, CDR2 YSYEKL, per germline. CDR3: CASSQGWLQSSNQPQHF. The DNA for the CDR3 is TGCGCCAGCAGCCAAGGATGGCTGCAAAGTAGCAATCAGCCTCAGCATTTT.

The J gene is TRBJ1-2, the V gene TRBV5-4; no clear D. The CDR3 is 14 residues long. V was shortened by 2 bases and J by 5 bases, with 13 bases between the two germline ends. CDR1 and CDR2 from the germline V gene are SGHNT and YYREEE (reference sequence). This CDR3 is CASSLSAGNYGYTF. The CDR3 DNA reads as TGTGCCAGCAGCTTATCGGCCGGGAATTATGGCTACACCTTC.

The gene calls are TRBV5-6 and TRBJ1-1, with a weak D call TRBD1 (6 bases). The CDR3 sequence is 16 residues long. Trimming took 6 bases from V and 0 from J, leaving 18 bases between them. Germline V gives CDR1 SGHDT, CDR2 YYEEEE. The CDR3 sequence is CASNARGGRVNTEAFF. CDR3 DNA: TGTGCCAGCAACGCGCGGGGGGGGCGCGTGAACACTGAAGCTTTCTTT.

The chain recombines TRBV2 with TRBJ2-3, with D possibly matching TRBD2 (5 bases). V was pared by 5 bases and J by 2 bases, with 14 bases between. CDR1 SNHLY and CDR2 FYNNEI come from the germline V gene. The CDR3 length is 15 residues. The CDR3 is CASSPSGIFTDTQYF. CDR3 sequence (DNA): TGTGCCAGCAGTCCCTCCGGGATTTTCACAGATACGCAGTATTTT.

The chain combines TRBV5-5 with TRBJ1-5; 8 nucleotides line up with TRBD1. The trim removed 0 bases at V and 7 bases at J, leaving 3 bases unmatched. CDR1 is SGHKS and CDR2 is YYEKEE in the germline V gene (reference sequence). The CDR3 has 14 residues. The DNA of the CDR3 is TGTGCCAGCAGCTTGGGGGCAGGGGGCCAGCCCCAGCATTTT. Protein sequence: CASSLGAGGQPQHF.

The CDR3 protein is CASSLSEGNEKLFF. The CDR3 nucleotides read TGTGCCAGCAGCTTGTCGGAGGGTAATGAAAAACTGTTTTTT. This rearrangement joins TRBV7-6 to TRBJ1-4, with D uncertain. Germline CDR1 and CDR2: SGHVS and FNYEAQ. V gave up 3 bases and J gave up 4 bases, with 9 bases separating them. The length of the CDR3 is 14 residues.

The V gene is TRBV7-9, the J gene TRBJ2-1; 7 bases are shared with TRBD1. V lost 3 bases to trimming and J lost 0 bases; unmatched junction nucleotides: 5. The germline V gene encodes CDR1 SEHNR and CDR2 FQNEAQ (reference sequence). The CDR3 sequence is 16 residues long. As DNA, the CDR3 is TGTGCCAGCAGCTTGGCGACAGGGCCCTCCTACAATGAGCAGTTCTTC. Amino acid sequence: CASSLATGPSYNEQFF.

The chain links TRBV12-5 to TRBJ2-4; D possibly corresponds to TRBD2 (5 bases). The V and J ends lost 0 bases and 0 bases respectively, with 12 bases between them. CDR1 LGHNT and CDR2 FRNRAP come from the germline V gene. The CDR3 is made up of 17 amino acids. The CDR3, as DNA: TGTGCTAGTGGTTTGGTATTGACTAACCTAGCCAAAAACATTCAGTACTTC. Translating it yields CASGLVLTNLAKNIQYF. Combining the CDR3 with reference TRBV12-5 and TRBJ2-4 gives the whole variable domain DARVTQTPRHKVTEMGQEVTMRCQPILGHNTVFWYRQTMMQGLELLAYFRNRAPLDDSGMPKDRFSAEMPDATLATLKIQPSEPRDSAVYFCASGLVLTNLAKNIQYFGAGTRLSVL.

This chain links TRBV9 with TRBJ1-1; D remains unclear. Germline V gene data show CDR1 as SGDLS and CDR2 as YYNGEE. This CDR3 contains 13 residues. V lost 4 bases, J lost 10 bases, and 17 bases lay in between. The CDR3 region is CASSLGKGSVAFF. CDR3 nucleotides: TGTGCCAGCAGCCTCGGGAAGGGATCGGTAGCTTTCTTT.

The V call is TRBV2, the J call TRBJ2-3; no clear D. The V and J ends lost 4 bases and 2 bases respectively, with 16 bases between them. CDR1 and CDR2 from the germline V gene are SNHLY and FYNNEI. The length of the CDR3 is 16 residues. CDR3 amino acids: CASSAEAVLITDTQYF. The CDR3 region has the DNA TGTGCCAGCAGTGCTGAGGCTGTGTTGATCACAGATACGCAGTATTTT. Full variable domain (missing parts from reference TRBV2 and TRBJ2-3): EPEVTQTPSHQVTQMGQEVILRCVPISNHLYFYWYRQILGQKVEFLVSFYNNEISEKSEIFDDQFSVERPDGSNFTLKIRSTKLEDSAMYFCASSAEAVLITDTQYFGPGTRLTVL.

This chain joins TRBV28 and TRBJ1-5; a possible D gene is TRBD1 (6 bases). Trimming left V 7 bases short and J 0 bases short, with 13 bases between. Germline lookup yields CDR1 MDHEN and CDR2 SYDVKM. The CDR3 spans 15 residues. CDR3 region: CASKGGGDSNQPQHF. CDR3 sequence (DNA): TGTGCCAGCAAAGGGGGGGGCGATAGCAATCAGCCCCAGCATTTT. Combining the CDR3 with reference TRBV28 and TRBJ1-5 gives the whole variable domain DVKVTQSSRYLVKRTGEKVFLECVQDMDHENMFWYRQDPGLGLRLIYFSYDVKMKEKGDIPEGYSVSREKKERFSLILESASTNQTSMYLCASKGGGDSNQPQHFGDGTRLSIL.

The V gene is TRBV7-8, the J gene TRBJ1-5, with 9 bases lining up with TRBD1. Germline V gene sequence: CDR1 SGHVS, CDR2 FQNEAQ. Trimming took 3 bases from V and 6 from J; bases not matched to a gene: 6. The CDR3 is 15 amino acids. The CDR3 coding sequence is TGTGCCAGCAGCTTCGACCGGACAGGGGTTCAGCCCCAGCATTTT. As protein: CASSFDRTGVQPQHF.

The table lists this clone with a count of one. This rearrangement joins TRBV5-8 to TRBJ1-5; D unresolved. CDR1 SGHTS and CDR2 YDEGEE come from the germline V gene. The CDR3 consists of 12 residues. V gave up 2 bases and J gave up 7 bases, with 7 bases separating them. The CDR3 here is CASSFSAQPQHF. The CDR3, as DNA: TGTGCCAGCAGCTTTAGCGCGCAGCCCCAGCATTTT.

J is TRBJ2-5 and V is TRBV19, with 10 bases matching TRBD1. V lost 6 bases to trimming and J lost 2 bases; unmatched junction nucleotides: 3. CDR1 LNHDA and CDR2 SQIVND come from the germline V gene (reference sequence). This CDR3 has 14 residues. CDR3 residues: CASRADRGQETQYF. As DNA, the CDR3 is TGTGCCAGTAGAGCGGACAGGGGGCAAGAGACCCAGTACTTC.

The table lists this clone with a few counts. The chain employs TRBV5-1 and TRBJ1-5; no reliable D call. This CDR3 is 13 amino acids long. Germline V gene data show CDR1 as SGHRS and CDR2 as YFSETQ. V was shortened by 4 bases and J by 5 bases, with 10 bases between the two germline ends. As DNA, the CDR3 is TGCGCCAGCAGCCCCACAATGGATCAGCCCCAGCATTTT. Its protein product is CASSPTMDQPQHF.

This sequence joins TRBV6-5 and TRBJ2-7, with D possibly being TRBD2 (5 bases). Germline V CDR1 and CDR2: MNHEY, SVGAGI. CDR3 length: 15 amino acids. Between the trimmed V and J ends, which lost 0 bases and 2 bases, there was a span of 11 bases. As DNA, the CDR3 is TGTGCCAGCAGTTACTCGAGAGGGAGCCCCTACGAGCAGTACTTC. It specifies CASSYSRGSPYEQYF.